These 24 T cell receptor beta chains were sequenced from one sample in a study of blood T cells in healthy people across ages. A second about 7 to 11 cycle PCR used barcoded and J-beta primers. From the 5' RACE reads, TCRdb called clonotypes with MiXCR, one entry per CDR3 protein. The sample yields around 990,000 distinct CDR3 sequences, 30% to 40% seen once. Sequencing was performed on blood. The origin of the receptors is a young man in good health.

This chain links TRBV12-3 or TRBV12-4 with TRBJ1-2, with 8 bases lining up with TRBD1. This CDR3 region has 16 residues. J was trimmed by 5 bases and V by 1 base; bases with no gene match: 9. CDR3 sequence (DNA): TGTGCCAGCAGTTTAGGGCAGGGGGCGACCACATATGGCTACACCTTC. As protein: CASSLGQGATTYGYTF.

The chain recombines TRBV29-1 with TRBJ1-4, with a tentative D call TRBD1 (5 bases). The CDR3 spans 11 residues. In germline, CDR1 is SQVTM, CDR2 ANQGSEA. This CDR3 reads CNGTTNEKLFF. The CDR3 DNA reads TGCAACGGGACGACTAATGAAAAACTGTTTTTT.

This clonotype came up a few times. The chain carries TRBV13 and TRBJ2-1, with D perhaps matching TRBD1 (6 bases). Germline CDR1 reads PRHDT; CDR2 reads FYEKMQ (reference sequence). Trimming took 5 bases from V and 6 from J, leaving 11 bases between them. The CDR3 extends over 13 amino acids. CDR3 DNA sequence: TGTGCCAGCAGCCCCACAGGGCCCAATGAGCAGTTCTTC. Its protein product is CASSPTGPNEQFF.

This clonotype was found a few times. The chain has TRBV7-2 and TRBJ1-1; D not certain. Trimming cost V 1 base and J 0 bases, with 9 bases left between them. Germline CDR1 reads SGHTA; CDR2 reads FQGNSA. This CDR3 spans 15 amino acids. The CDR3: CASSLGPGLNTEAFF. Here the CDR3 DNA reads TGTGCCAGCAGCTTAGGGCCCGGATTGAACACTGAAGCTTTCTTT. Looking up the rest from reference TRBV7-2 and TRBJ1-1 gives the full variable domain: GAGVSQSPSNKVTEKGKDVELRCDPISGHTALYWYRQSLGQGLEFLIYFQGNSAPDKSGLPSDRFSAERTGGSVSTLTIQRTQQEDSAVYLCASSLGPGLNTEAFFGQGTRLTVV.

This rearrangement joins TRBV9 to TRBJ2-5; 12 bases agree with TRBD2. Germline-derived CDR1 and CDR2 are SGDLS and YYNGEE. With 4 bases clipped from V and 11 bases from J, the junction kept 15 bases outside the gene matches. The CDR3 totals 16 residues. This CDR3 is CASSTQLAGGYNEQYF. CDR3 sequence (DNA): TGTGCCAGCAGCACACAACTAGCGGGGGGCTACAATGAGCAGTACTTC.

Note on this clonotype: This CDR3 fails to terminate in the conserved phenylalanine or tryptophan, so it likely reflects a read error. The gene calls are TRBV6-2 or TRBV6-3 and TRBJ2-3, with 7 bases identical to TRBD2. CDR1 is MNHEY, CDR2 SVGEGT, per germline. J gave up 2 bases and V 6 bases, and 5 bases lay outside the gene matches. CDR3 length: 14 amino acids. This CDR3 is CASRRSGDTDTQYL. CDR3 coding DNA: TGTGCCAGCAGGAGAAGCGGGGACACAGATACGCAGTATTTA.

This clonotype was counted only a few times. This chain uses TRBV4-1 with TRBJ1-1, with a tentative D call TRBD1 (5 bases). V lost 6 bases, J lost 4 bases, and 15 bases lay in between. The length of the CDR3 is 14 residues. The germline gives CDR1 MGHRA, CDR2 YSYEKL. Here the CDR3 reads CASSQPGRLTEAFF. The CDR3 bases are TGCGCCAGCAGTCAGCCAGGGAGGCTCACTGAAGCTTTCTTT.

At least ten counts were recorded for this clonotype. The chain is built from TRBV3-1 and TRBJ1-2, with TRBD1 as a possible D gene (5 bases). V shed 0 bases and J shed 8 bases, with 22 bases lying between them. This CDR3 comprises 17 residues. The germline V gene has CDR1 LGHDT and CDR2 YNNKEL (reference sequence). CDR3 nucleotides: TGTGCCAGCAGCCAAGATCTAAGGGCCGGGACTTTAAGAGGCTACACCTTC. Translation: CASSQDLRAGTLRGYTF. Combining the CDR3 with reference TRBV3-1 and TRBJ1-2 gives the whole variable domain DTAVSQTPKYLVTQMGNDKSIKCEQNLGHDTMYWYKQDSKKFLKIMFSYNNKELIINETVPNRFSPKSPDKAHLNLHINSLELGDSAVYFCASSQDLRAGTLRGYTFGSGTRLTVV.

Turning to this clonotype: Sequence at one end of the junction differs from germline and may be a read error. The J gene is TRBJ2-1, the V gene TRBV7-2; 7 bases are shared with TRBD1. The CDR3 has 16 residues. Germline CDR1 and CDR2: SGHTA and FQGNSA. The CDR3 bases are TGTGCCAACAGCAGACTCCGGGACAGACTTTACAATGAGCAGTTCTTC. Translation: CANSRLRDRLYNEQFF.

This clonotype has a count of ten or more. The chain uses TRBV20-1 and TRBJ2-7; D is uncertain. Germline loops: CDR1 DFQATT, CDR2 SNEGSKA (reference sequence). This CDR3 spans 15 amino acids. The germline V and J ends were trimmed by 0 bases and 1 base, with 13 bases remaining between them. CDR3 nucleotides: TGCAGTGCTAGAGATCGGCTAGAAGGGTCCTACGAGCAGTACTTC. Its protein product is CSARDRLEGSYEQYF.

The CDR3 DNA reads as TGTGCCAGCAGAGACAGGGGTTTGTACGAGCAGTACTTC. This sequence encodes CASRDRGLYEQYF. The chain combines TRBV25-1 with TRBJ2-7; 8 bases map to TRBD1. The ends lost 6 bases at V and 4 bases at J; junction bases unmatched: 5. This CDR3 region has 13 residues. Germline V lookup: CDR1 MGHDK, CDR2 SYGVNS.

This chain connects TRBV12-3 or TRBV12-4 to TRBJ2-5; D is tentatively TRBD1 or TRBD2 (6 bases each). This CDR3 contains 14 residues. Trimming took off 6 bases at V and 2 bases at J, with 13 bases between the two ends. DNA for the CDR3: TGTGCCAGCAGCAACCAGGGGACTCAAGAGACCCAGTACTTC. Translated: CASSNQGTQETQYF.

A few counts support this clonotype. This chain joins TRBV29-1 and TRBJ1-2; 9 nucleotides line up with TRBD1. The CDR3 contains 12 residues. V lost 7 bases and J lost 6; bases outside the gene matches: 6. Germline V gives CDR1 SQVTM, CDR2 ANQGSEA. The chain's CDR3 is CSAQGTGHGYTF. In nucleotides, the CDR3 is TGCAGCGCCCAAGGGACAGGGCATGGCTACACCTTC.

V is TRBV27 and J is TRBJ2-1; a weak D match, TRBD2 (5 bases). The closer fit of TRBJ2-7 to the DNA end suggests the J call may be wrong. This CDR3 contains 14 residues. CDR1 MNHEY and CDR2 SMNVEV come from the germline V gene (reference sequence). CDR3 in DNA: TGTGCCAGCAGTTCAACAGCGGACTCCAATGAGCAGTACTTC. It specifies CASSSTADSNEQYF.

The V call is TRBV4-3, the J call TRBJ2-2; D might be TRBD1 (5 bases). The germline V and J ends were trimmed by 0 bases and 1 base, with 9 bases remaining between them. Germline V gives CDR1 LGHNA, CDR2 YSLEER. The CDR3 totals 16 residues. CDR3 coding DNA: TGCGCCAGCAGCCAAGATCAGGGATTGAACACCGGGGAGCTGTTTTTT. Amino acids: CASSQDQGLNTGELFF.

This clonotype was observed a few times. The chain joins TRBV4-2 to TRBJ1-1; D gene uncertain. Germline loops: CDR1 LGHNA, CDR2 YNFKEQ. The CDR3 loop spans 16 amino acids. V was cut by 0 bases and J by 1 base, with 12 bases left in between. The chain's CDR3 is CASSQDPRGKNTEAFF. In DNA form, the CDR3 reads TGTGCCAGCAGCCAAGATCCTCGGGGAAAGAACACTGAAGCTTTCTTT.

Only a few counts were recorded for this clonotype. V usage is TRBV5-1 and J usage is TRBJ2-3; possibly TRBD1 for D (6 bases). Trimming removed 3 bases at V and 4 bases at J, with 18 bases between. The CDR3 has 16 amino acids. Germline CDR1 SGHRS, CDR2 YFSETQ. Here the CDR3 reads CASSSSATGVADTQYF. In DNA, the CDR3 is TGCGCCAGCAGCTCCTCAGCGACAGGAGTTGCAGATACGCAGTATTTT.

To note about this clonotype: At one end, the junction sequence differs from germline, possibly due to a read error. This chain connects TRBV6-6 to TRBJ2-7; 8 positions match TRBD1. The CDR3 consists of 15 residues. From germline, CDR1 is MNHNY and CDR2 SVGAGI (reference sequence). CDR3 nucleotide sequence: TGTGCCAGCAGCCCCAGACAGGGGCACTCCTGCGAGCAGTACTTC. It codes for CASSPRQGHSCEQYF.

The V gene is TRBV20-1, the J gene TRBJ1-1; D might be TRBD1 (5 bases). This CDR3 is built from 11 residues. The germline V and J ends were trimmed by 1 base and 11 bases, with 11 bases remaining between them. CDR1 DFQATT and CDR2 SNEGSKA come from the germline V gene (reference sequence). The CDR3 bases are TGCAGTGCTAGAGCGGGCAGGGCGGCTTTCTTT. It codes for CSARAGRAAFF.

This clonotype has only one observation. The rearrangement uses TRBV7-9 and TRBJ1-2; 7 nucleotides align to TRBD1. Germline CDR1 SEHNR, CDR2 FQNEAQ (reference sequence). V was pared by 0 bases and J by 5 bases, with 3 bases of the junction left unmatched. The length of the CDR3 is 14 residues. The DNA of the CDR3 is TGTGCCAGCAGCTTAGCAGACAGGGAGTATGGCTACACCTTC. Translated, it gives CASSLADREYGYTF.

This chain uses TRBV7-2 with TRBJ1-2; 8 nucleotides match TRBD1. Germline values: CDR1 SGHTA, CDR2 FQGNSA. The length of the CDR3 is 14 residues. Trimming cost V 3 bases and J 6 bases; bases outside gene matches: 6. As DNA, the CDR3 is TGTGCCAGCAGCTTCCAGGGGGCAATAAATGGCTACACCTTC. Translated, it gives CASSFQGAINGYTF.

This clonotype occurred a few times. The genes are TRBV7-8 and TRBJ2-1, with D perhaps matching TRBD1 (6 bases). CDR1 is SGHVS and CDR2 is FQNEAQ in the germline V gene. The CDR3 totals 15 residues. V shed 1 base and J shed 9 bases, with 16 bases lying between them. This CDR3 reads CASSLGDRLGTEQFF. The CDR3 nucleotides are TGTGCCAGCAGCTTAGGAGACAGGCTAGGTACTGAGCAGTTCTTC.

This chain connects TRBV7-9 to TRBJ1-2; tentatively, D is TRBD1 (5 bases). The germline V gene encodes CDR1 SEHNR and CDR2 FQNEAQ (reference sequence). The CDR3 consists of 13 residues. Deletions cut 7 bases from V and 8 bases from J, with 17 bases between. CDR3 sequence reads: CASNYRQGGGYTF. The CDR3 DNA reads TGTGCCAGCAACTACAGGCAGGGCGGAGGCTACACCTTC.

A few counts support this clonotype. The CDR3 DNA reads as TGCGCCAGCACACCGCAGGGGGCTACTGAAGCTTTCTTT. It codes for CASTPQGATEAFF. The rearrangement uses TRBV5-1 and TRBJ1-1; 8 nucleotides match TRBD1. The CDR3 is made up of 13 amino acids. Germline V gene sequence: CDR1 SGHRS, CDR2 YFSETQ. V gave up 6 bases and J gave up 5 bases; unmatched junction bases: 6.